The 23 T cell receptor beta chains listed next were all sequenced from one sample in a study of CD8 T cells in ankylosing spondylitis. Study outcomes and limitations: Characteristic of ankylosing spondylitis blood, it appeared, was a TCR beta motif comprising eight highly homologous variants.

TCRdb redid the calling of the 5' RACE reads with MiXCR, one entry per CDR3 protein. The sample includes roughly 220,000 distinct CDR3 sequences, around 20% of them seen just once. Their antigen targets remain unknown. Sample: blood, either unsorted or a sorted T cell fraction (not recorded which). The receptors come from a male donor with ankylosing spondylitis.

The V call is TRBV27, the J call TRBJ1-5; D is unresolved. Per the germline V gene, CDR1 is MNHEY and CDR2 is SMNVEV (reference sequence). Between the trimmed V and J ends, which lost 0 bases and 3 bases, there was a span of 9 bases. The CDR3 contains 15 residues. The chain's CDR3 is CASSLSEDLNQPQHF. CDR3 nucleotide sequence: TGTGCCAGCAGTTTATCGGAGGATCTCAATCAGCCCCAGCATTTT.

This clonotype was observed a few times. The chain is built from TRBV12-3 or TRBV12-4 and TRBJ2-1, with TRBD2 matching 7 bases. V dropped 0 bases and J dropped 2; count of bases not matched to a gene: 7. This CDR3 comprises 17 residues. The CDR3 reads CASSLAPGRGTYNEQFF. For the CDR3, the DNA is TGTGCCAGCAGTTTAGCCCCCGGGCGGGGGACCTACAATGAGCAGTTCTTC.

V gene TRBV2 combines with J gene TRBJ2-7; D ambiguous. CDR1 is SNHLY and CDR2 is FYNNEI in the germline V gene. This CDR3 is built from 14 residues. Trimming shortened V by 3 bases and J by 1 base, and 10 bases separated the two germline ends. The CDR3 DNA reads TGTGCCAGCAGTGATTCGGCGGCGTCCTACGAGCAGTACTTC. Amino acids: CASSDSAASYEQYF.

This clonotype was seen a handful of times. The CDR3 here is CASSFSVWGEQFF. CDR3 coding DNA: TGTGCCAGCAGTTTCTCAGTGTGGGGTGAGCAGTTCTTC. J is TRBJ2-1 and V is TRBV28; unclear D gene. The V and J ends lost 3 bases and 9 bases respectively, with 12 bases between them. The length of the CDR3 is 13 residues. Germline CDR1 MDHEN, CDR2 SYDVKM.

This clonotype came up a few times. The chain has TRBV27 and TRBJ2-7, with 7 bases aligning to TRBD1. V was clipped by 8 bases and J by 3 bases; unmatched bases: 4. CDR1 MNHEY and CDR2 SMNVEV come from the germline V gene (reference sequence). This CDR3 is built from 12 residues. The DNA of the CDR3 is TGTGCCAGCGGGGACAGCCTCTACGAGCAGTACTTC. Amino acids: CASGDSLYEQYF.

This clonotype was counted only a few times. The rearrangement uses TRBV6-1 and TRBJ1-1; D is unclear. CDR1 is MNHNS, CDR2 SASEGT, per germline. V was pared by 6 bases and J by 4 bases, with 12 bases between. CDR3 length equals 13 residues. CDR3 sequence (DNA): TGTGCCAGCAGACTCTCCCTAGGCACTGAAGCTTTCTTT. Its translation is CASRLSLGTEAFF.

The chain recombines TRBV7-8 with TRBJ1-1; weak D call: TRBD1 (5 bases). The V gene lost 8 bases and the J gene lost 4 bases, with 14 bases spanning the gap. The CDR3 is 13 residues long. Germline V gene lookup returns CDR1 SGHVS and CDR2 FQNEAQ. This chain's CDR3 is CASWGWSSTEAFF. For the CDR3, the DNA is TGTGCCAGCTGGGGGTGGAGTTCCACTGAAGCTTTCTTT.

This clonotype was seen only a few times. The chain employs TRBV24-1 and TRBJ2-2; tentatively, D is TRBD1 (5 bases). Germline CDR1 and CDR2: KGHDR and SFDVKD. V dropped 3 bases and J dropped 6 bases, with 7 bases sitting between them. This CDR3 region has 13 residues. The CDR3 loop reads CATSDDSSGELFF. The CDR3 DNA follows: TGTGCCACCAGTGATGACAGCTCCGGGGAGCTGTTTTTT.

In this sample, this clonotype turned up a few times. The chain combines TRBV4-3 with TRBJ2-7; a possible D gene is TRBD2 (6 bases). Trimming shortened V by 4 bases and J by 4 bases, and 17 bases separated the two germline ends. The germline CDR1 and CDR2 sequences are LGHNA and YSLEER. The CDR3 sequence is 15 residues long. The CDR3 spells CASSPEGTIRYEQYF. The CDR3 DNA reads TGCGCCAGCAGCCCGGAGGGGACCATTCGATACGAGCAGTACTTC.

V is TRBV29-1 and J is TRBJ2-1; tentatively, D is TRBD2 (7 bases). The CDR3 runs to 14 residues. Trimming shortened V by 0 bases and J by 6 bases, and 12 bases separated the two germline ends. The germline V gene encodes CDR1 SQVTM and CDR2 ANQGSEA. For the CDR3, the DNA is TGCAGCGTTGAAGATTACGGGGGGCTCAATGAGCAGTTCTTC. This codes for CSVEDYGGLNEQFF.

This chain uses TRBV11-2 with TRBJ1-3, with 9 nucleotides matching TRBD1. The CDR3 is made up of 18 amino acids. Looked up from germline, CDR1 is SGHAT and CDR2 is FQNNGV. The V and J ends lost 5 bases and 0 bases, in that order; junction bases with no gene match: 11. CDR3 sequence reads: CASSTGTGFLNSGNTIYF. In DNA form, the CDR3 reads TGTGCCAGCAGCACCGGGACAGGGTTCCTAAACTCTGGAAACACCATATATTTT.

The V and J genes are TRBV11-2 and TRBJ2-1, with 15 positions matching TRBD2. V lost 4 bases, J lost 0 bases, and 10 bases stayed unmatched. Germline V gene lookup returns CDR1 SGHAT and CDR2 FQNNGV. The CDR3 spans 20 residues. CDR3 in amino acids: CASSSPRTSGRVSSYNEQFF. The CDR3 bases are TGTGCCAGCAGCTCTCCCCGGACTAGCGGGAGGGTGAGCTCCTACAATGAGCAGTTCTTC.

This clonotype was found a few times. In DNA form, the CDR3 reads TGTGCCAGCAGTGAGACGACAGGGCACTACGAGCAGTACTTC. This sequence encodes CASSETTGHYEQYF. The chain joins TRBV6-1 to TRBJ2-7; 7 bases are a match to TRBD1. This CDR3 spans 14 amino acids. Germline trimming cut 3 bases from V and 3 bases from J; bases unmatched to any gene: 5. Germline-derived CDR1 and CDR2 are MNHNS and SASEGT.

This clonotype turned up a few times. The chain links TRBV7-9 to TRBJ2-3, with TRBD2 identical over 9 bases. The germline gives CDR1 SEHNR, CDR2 FQNEAQ (reference sequence). This CDR3 is built from 15 residues. The ends lost 4 bases at V and 3 bases at J; junction bases unmatched: 5. CDR3 in amino acids: CASSSPSGTTDTQYF. For the CDR3, the DNA is TGTGCCAGCAGCTCACCTAGCGGGACGACAGATACGCAGTATTTT. The full variable domain, rest sourced from reference TRBV7-9 and TRBJ2-3, is DTGVSQNPRHKITKRGQNVTFRCDPISEHNRLYWYRQTLGQGPEFLTYFQNEAQLEKSRLLSDRFSAERPKGSFSTLEIQRTEQGDSAMYLCASSSPSGTTDTQYFGPGTRLTVL.

The V call is TRBV7-9, the J call TRBJ1-4; maybe TRBD1 (6 bases). CDR3 length: 15 amino acids. V was clipped by 5 bases and J by 8 bases, with 18 bases between them. Germline V gene data show CDR1 as SEHNR and CDR2 as FQNEAQ (reference sequence). The CDR3: CASSKGTTGPEKLFF. CDR3 nucleotide sequence: TGTGCCAGCAGCAAAGGCACGACAGGTCCGGAAAAACTGTTTTTT.

In its sample, this clonotype was seen a few times. The V call is TRBV20-1, the J call TRBJ2-7, with 8 bases matching TRBD2. CDR1 DFQATT and CDR2 SNEGSKA come from the germline V gene (reference sequence). The CDR3 covers 13 residues. With V trimmed by 3 bases and J by 3 bases, 4 bases remained unmatched. The CDR3, as DNA: TGCAGTGCTAGGGGAGCGGGAGTCTACGAGCAGTACTTC. Translation: CSARGAGVYEQYF.

This rearrangement joins TRBV7-9 to TRBJ2-1; TRBD2 matches at 11 bases. CDR1 and CDR2 (germline): SEHNR, FQNEAQ (reference sequence). With V trimmed by 5 bases and J by 10 bases, 10 bases remained unmatched. The CDR3 is 15 amino acids. The CDR3 loop reads CASSPPGLAEGEQFF. DNA for the CDR3: TGTGCCAGCAGCCCTCCGGGACTAGCGGAAGGGGAGCAGTTCTTC.

This clonotype was seen only a few times. The rearrangement uses TRBV4-1 and TRBJ1-2; D gene uncertain. Trimming took 0 bases from V and 2 from J, leaving 7 bases between them. The CDR3 runs to 14 residues. Germline values: CDR1 MGHRA, CDR2 YSYEKL. CDR3 sequence reads: CASSQDAGNYGYTF. The CDR3 bases are TGCGCCAGCAGCCAAGACGCCGGGAACTATGGCTACACCTTC.

In this sample, this clonotype turned up a few times. The J gene is TRBJ2-7, the V gene TRBV6-2 or TRBV6-3; D uncertain. Germline CDR1 and CDR2: MNHEY and SVGEGT. V lost 7 bases, J lost 0 bases, and 19 bases lay in between. This CDR3 contains 16 residues. Written as DNA, the CDR3 is TGTGCCAGCACCCCCAGATGGGCAGGAAGCTCCTACGAGCAGTACTTC. Protein: CASTPRWAGSSYEQYF.

There are a few counts of this clonotype. The chain uses TRBV24-1 and TRBJ1-1; D not resolved. Germline V CDR1 and CDR2: KGHDR, SFDVKD. Trimming removed 0 bases from V and 0 bases from J, with 7 bases in between. CDR3 length: 15 residues. In nucleotides, the CDR3 is TGTGCCACCAGTGATTTGAGAAAAATGAACACTGAAGCTTTCTTT. Amino acids: CATSDLRKMNTEAFF.

The chain is built from TRBV29-1 and TRBJ2-7; D is perhaps TRBD1 or TRBD2 (7 bases each). Per the germline V gene, CDR1 is SQVTM and CDR2 is ANQGSEA. Trimming removed 1 base from V and 3 bases from J, with 19 bases in between. This CDR3 has 16 amino acids. The CDR3 sequence is CSVEGVGAGGDYEQYF. As DNA, the CDR3 is TGCAGCGTTGAAGGAGTGGGCGCAGGGGGGGACTACGAGCAGTACTTC.

As concerns this clonotype: The junction does not match germline at one end; this may be a read error. The chain employs TRBV11-2 and TRBJ2-7, with D perhaps being TRBD1 or TRBD2 (5 bases each). This CDR3 spans 11 amino acids. Germline CDR1 SGHAT, CDR2 FQNNGV. The CDR3 sequence is CASSISGPPVF. CDR3 bases: TGTGCCAGCAGCATATCGGGACCCCCGGTATTC.

The chain links TRBV7-9 to TRBJ2-3, with TRBD2 as a possible D gene (6 bases). CDR1 is SEHNR and CDR2 is FQNEAQ in the germline V gene (reference sequence). The CDR3 runs 15 residues. Trimming left V 5 bases short and J 4 bases short, with 16 bases between. CDR3 sequence: CASSHPGLGADTQYF. The CDR3, as DNA: TGTGCCAGCAGCCACCCGGGACTTGGGGCAGATACGCAGTATTTT. Full variable domain (missing parts from reference TRBV7-9 and TRBJ2-3): DTGVSQNPRHKITKRGQNVTFRCDPISEHNRLYWYRQTLGQGPEFLTYFQNEAQLEKSRLLSDRFSAERPKGSFSTLEIQRTEQGDSAMYLCASSHPGLGADTQYFGPGTRLTVL.